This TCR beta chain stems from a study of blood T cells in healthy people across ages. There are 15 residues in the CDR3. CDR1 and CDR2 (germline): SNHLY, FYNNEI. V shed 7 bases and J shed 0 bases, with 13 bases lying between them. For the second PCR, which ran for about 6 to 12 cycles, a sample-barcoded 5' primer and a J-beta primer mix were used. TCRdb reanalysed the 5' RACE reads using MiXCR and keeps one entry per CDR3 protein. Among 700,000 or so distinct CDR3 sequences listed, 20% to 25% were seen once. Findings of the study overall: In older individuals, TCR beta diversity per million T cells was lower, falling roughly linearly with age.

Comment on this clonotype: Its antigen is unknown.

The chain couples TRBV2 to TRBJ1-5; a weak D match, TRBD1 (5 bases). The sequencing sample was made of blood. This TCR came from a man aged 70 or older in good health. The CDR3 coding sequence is TGTGCCAGCAACTCGGGGGGGGGTAGCAATCAGCCCCAGCATTTT. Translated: CASNSGGGSNQPQHF.